This T cell receptor beta chain was identified in a study of tumor and adjacent non-tumor tissue in lung cancer. The study, taken as a whole, reports: In normal lung, the top 100 clones were significantly more dominant than in tumor.

Germline CDR1 and CDR2: SQVTM and ANQGSEA. V lost 7 bases to trimming and J lost 2 bases, with 12 bases between them. This CDR3 is 12 amino acids long. A remark on this clonotype: What it binds is not known.

The template was RNA from unsorted bulk tissue. The normal lung tissue was taken more than 3 cm from the tumor edge. The library came from three nested PCR rounds adapted from ARM-PCR protocols. TCRdb re-analysed the multiplex PCR reads in MiXCR, keeping a single row per CDR3 protein. The sample has approximately 120,000 distinct CDR3 sequences; about 64% are singletons. Input material: distant non-tumor lung tissue. This receptor was taken from a man in his 60s with non-small cell lung cancer. This chain links TRBV29-1 with TRBJ2-7, with D hard to call. DNA of the CDR3: TGCAGCGCCGCGGATGGGACCTACGAGCAGTACTTC. Translating gives CSAADGTYEQYF.